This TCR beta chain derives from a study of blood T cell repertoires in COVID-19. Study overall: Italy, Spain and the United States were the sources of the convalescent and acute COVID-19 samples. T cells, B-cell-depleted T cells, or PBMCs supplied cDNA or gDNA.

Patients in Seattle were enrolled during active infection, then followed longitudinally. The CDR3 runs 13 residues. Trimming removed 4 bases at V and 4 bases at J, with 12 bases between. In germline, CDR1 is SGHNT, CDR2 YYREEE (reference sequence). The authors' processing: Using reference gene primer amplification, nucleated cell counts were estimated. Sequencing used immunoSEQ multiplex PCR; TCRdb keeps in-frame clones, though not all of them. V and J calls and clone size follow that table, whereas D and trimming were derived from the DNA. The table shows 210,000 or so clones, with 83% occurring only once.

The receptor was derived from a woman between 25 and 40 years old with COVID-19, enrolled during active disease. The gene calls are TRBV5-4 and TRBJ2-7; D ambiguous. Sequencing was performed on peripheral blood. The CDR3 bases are TGTGCCAGCAGCCTCCTAGATTCTTACGAGCAGTACTTC. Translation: CASSLLDSYEQYF.